This T cell receptor (beta chain) was profiled in a study of breast tumors, draining lymph nodes, adjacent tissues. At least ten counts were recorded for this clonotype. Axillary draining lymph nodes of breast cancer patients supplied the node samples. TCRdb fed the multiplex PCR reads into MiXCR, producing one record per CDR3 protein. This sample has about 140,000 distinct CDR3 sequences, with around a third found just once. The specimen was axillary lymph node tissue. The sequence derives from a female donor with breast cancer. Some clones in this sample may be carry-over from other donors' samples.

CDR3 nucleotide sequence: TGTGCCAGCAGTTTCCTCGGGGTCTCGCAGTATTTT. Protein product: CASSFLGVSQYF. The chain links TRBV12-3 or TRBV12-4 to TRBJ2-3; D might be TRBD2 (5 bases). The CDR3 is 12 amino acids. V lost 3 bases and J lost 10, with 11 bases in between.